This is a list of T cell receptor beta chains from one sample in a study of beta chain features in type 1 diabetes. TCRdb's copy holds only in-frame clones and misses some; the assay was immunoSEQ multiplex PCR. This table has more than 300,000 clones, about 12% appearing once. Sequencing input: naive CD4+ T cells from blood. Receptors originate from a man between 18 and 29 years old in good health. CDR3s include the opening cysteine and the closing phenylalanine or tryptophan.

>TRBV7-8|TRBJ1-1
CASSFEGSNTEAFF
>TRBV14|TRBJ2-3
CASSPGGTSTYTQYF
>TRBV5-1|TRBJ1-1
CASSWDRGGTEAFF
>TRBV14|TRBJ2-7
CASSRGQGYTYEQYF
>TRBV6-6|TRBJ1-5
CASSSGTGGEPQHF
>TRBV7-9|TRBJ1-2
CASSFHIREGGYTF
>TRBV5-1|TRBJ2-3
CASSLGQGSDTQYF
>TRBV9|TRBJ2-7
CASSVGSAGGYEQYF
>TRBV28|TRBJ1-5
CASSRDRVQQPQHF
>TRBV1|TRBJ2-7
CTSRTKQVSTFYEQYF
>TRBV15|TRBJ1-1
CATSRDRGVTEAFF
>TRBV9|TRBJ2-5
CASSVSQRGAETQYF
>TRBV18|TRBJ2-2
CASSQDRAGELFF
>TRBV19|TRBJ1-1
CASSIGGQRNTEAFF
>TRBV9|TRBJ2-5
CASSVGLGQETQYF
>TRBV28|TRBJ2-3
CASSSSRTSGSVTDTQYF
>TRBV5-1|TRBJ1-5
CASSSGTPSEPQHF
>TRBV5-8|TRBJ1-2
CASSPQQEGYTF
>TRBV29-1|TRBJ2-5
CSVGQGGSGAETQYF
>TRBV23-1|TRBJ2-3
CASNPRTGSRTDTQYF
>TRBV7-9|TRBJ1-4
CASTNGGNEKLFF
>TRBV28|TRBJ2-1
CASWDRGSYNEQFF
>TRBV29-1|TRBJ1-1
CSVALVSEAFF
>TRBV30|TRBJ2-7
CAWSSPRYEQYF
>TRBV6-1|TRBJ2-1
CASSIGTDNNEQFF
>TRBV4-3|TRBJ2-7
CASSQGQGDAGFYEQYF
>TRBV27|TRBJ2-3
CATGTDTQYF
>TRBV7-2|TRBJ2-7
CASRTSGAYTSSYEQYF
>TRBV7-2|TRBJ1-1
CASSERGTGTFEAFF
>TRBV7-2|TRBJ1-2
CASSLRTGPLLQGYTF
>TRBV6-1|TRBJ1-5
CASSEALGQGNQPQHF
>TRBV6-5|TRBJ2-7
CASNRAGQTYEQYF
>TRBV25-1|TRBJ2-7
CASSELTGGPLKQYF
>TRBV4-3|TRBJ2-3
CASSRRLAGDTDTQYF
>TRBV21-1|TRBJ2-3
CASTLLKLGIHTQYF
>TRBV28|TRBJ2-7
CASRTLRGGGTPTPYGQYF
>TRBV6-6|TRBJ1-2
CASSYRDINYGYTF
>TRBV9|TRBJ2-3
CASSVARIGGTDTQYF
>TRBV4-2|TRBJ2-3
CASSLRAGEDTQYF
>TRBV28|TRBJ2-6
CASSSGQPIRGANVLTF
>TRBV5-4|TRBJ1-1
CASSVEDPRSEAFF
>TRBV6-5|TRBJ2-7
CASSYSGLAGNYEQYF
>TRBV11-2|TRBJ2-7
CASSLVLGRTAYEQYF
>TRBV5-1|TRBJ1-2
CASRPTGTLRGYTF
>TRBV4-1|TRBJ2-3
CASSQPTSGVGYTQYF
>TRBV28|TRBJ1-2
CASSPPGSGIYGYTF
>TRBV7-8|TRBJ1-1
CASSGGGLGTEAFF
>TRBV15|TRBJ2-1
CATSEPGQGFNEQFF
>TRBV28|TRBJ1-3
CASSPPRSSGNTIYF
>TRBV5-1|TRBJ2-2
CASSERQLSRDTGELFF
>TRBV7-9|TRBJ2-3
CASSLALQGYTDTQYF
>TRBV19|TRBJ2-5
CASGTGIGLETQYF
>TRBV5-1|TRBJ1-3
CASSKGISGNTIYF
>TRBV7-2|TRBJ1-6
CASSEGGSYNSPLHF
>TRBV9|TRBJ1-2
CASSVGTGERHGYTF